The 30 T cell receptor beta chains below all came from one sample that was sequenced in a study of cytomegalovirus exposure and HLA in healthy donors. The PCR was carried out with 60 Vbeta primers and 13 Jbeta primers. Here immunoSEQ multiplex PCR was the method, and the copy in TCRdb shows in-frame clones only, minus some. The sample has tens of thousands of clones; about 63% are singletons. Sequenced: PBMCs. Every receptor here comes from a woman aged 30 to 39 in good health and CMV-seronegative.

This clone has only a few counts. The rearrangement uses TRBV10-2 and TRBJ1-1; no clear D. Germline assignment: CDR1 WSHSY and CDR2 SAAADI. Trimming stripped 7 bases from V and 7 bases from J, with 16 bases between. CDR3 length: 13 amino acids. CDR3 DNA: TGCGCCAGCAAGTCGGCCAGCCTAGTTGAAGCTTTCTTT. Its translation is CASKSASLVEAFF.

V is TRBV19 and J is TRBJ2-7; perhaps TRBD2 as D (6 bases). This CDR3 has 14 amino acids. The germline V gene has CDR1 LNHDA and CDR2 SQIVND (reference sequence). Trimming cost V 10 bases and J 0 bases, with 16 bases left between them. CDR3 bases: TGTGCCACCACGGCGACCGGGAGCTCCTACGAGCAGTACTTC. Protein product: CATTATGSSYEQYF.

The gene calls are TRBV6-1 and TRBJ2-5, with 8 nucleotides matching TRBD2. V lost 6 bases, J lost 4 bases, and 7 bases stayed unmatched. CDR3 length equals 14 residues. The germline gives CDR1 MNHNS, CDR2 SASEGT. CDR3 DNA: TGTGCCAGCAGCGTCCGGGGGGGGCCAGAGACCCAGTACTTC. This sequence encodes CASSVRGGPETQYF.

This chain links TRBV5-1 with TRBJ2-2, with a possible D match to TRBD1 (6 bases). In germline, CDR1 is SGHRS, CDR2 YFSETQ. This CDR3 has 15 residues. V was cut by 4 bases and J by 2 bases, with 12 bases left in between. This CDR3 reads CASSPGQYNTGELFF. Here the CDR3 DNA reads TGCGCCAGCAGCCCAGGACAGTATAACACCGGGGAGCTGTTTTTT. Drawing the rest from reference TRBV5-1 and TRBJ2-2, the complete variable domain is KAGVTQTPRYLIKTRGQQVTLSCSPISGHRSVSWYQQTPGQGLQFLFEYFSETQRNKGNFPGRFSGRQFSNSRSEMNVSTLELGDSALYLCASSPGQYNTGELFFGEGSRLTVL.

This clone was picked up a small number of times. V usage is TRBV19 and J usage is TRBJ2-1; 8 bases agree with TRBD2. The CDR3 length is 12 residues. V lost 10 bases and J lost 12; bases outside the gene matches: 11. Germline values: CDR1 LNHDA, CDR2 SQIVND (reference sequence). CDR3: CATFSGTRGQFF. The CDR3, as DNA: TGTGCCACATTTTCAGGGACTAGAGGGCAGTTCTTC. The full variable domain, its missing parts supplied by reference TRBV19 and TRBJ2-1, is DGGITQSPKYLFRKEGQNVTLSCEQNLNHDAMYWYRQDPGQGLRLIYYSQIVNDFQKGDIAEGYSVSREKKESFPLTVTSAQKNPTAFYLCATFSGTRGQFFGPGTRLTVL.

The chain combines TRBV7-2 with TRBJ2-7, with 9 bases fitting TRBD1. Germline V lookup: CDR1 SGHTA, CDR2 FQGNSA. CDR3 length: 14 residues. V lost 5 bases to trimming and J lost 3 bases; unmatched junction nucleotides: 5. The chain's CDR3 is CASSTGQGNYEQYF. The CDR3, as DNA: TGTGCCAGCAGCACGGGACAGGGAAACTACGAGCAGTACTTC. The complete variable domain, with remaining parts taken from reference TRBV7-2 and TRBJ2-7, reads GAGVSQSPSNKVTEKGKDVELRCDPISGHTALYWYRQSLGQGLEFLIYFQGNSAPDKSGLPSDRFSAERTGGSVSTLTIQRTQQEDSAVYLCASSTGQGNYEQYFGPGTRLTVT.

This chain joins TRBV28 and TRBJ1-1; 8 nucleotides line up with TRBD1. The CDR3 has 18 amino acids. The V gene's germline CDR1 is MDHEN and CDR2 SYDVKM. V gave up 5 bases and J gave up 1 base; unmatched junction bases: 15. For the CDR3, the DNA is TGTGCCAGCAGTCCTACCCGACAGGGGTACCCGACGAACACTGAAGCTTTCTTT. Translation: CASSPTRQGYPTNTEAFF.

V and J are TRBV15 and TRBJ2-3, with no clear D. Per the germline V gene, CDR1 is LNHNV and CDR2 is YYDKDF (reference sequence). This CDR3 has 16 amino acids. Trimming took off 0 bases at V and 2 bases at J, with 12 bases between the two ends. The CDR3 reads CATSRDATWATDTQYF. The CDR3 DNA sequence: TGTGCCACCAGCAGAGATGCCACATGGGCCACAGATACGCAGTATTTT. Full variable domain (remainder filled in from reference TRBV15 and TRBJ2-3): DAMVIQNPRYQVTQFGKPVTLSCSQTLNHNVMYWYQQKSSQAPKLLFHYYDKDFNNEADTPDNFQSRRPNTSFCFLDIRSPGLGDTAMYLCATSRDATWATDTQYFGPGTRLTVL.

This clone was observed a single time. The CDR3, as DNA: TGCGCCAGCAGCTTCACCGGGACTAGCTACGAGCAGTACTTC. This encodes CASSFTGTSYEQYF. The V gene is TRBV5-1, the J gene TRBJ2-7; TRBD2 matches at 8 bases. Unmatched junction bases numbered 4, after V lost 2 bases and J lost 3 bases. The CDR3 loop spans 14 amino acids. Germline V gene lookup returns CDR1 SGHRS and CDR2 YFSETQ.

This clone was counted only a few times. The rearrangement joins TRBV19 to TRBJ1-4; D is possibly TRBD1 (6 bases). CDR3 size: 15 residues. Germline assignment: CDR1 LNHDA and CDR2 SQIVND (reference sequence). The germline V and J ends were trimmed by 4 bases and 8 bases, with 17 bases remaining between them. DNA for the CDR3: TGTGCCAGTAGTAGCCTACAGGGTGGAGAGGAAAAACTGTTTTTT. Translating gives CASSSLQGGEEKLFF. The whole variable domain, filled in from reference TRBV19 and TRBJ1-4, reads DGGITQSPKYLFRKEGQNVTLSCEQNLNHDAMYWYRQDPGQGLRLIYYSQIVNDFQKGDIAEGYSVSREKKESFPLTVTSAQKNPTAFYLCASSSLQGGEEKLFFGSGTQLSVL.

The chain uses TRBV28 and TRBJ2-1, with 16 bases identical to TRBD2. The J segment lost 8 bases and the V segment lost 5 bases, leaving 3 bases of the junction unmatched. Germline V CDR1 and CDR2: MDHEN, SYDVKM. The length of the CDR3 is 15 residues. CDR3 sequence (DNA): TGTGCCAGCAGTCTCGGGACTAGCGGGAGGGATGAGCAGTTCTTC. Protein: CASSLGTSGRDEQFF.

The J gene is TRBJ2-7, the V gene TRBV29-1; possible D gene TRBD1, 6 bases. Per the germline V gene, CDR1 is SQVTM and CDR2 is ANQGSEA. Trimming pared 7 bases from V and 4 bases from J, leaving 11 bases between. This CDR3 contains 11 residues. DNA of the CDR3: TGCAGCGCCCAGGACAGTTACGAGCAGTACTTC. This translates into CSAQDSYEQYF.

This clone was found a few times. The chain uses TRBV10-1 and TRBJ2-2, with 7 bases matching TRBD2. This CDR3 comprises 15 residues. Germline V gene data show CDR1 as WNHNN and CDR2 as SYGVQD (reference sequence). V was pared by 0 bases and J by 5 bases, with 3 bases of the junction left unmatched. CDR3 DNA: TGCGCCAGCAGTGAGTCGAAAGCGGGAACCGGGGAGCTGTTTTTT. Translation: CASSESKAGTGELFF.

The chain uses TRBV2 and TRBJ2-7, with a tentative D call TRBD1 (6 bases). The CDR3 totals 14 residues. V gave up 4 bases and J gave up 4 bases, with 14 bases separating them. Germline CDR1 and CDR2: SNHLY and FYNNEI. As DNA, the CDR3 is TGTGCCAGCAGTGGCAGGGGATGGGCTTACGAGCAGTACTTC. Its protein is CASSGRGWAYEQYF.

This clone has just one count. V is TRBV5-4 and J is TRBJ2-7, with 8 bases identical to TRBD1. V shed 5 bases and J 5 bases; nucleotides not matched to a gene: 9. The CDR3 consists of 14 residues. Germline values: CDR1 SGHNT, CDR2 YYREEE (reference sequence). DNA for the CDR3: TGTGCCAGCAGTCCCGGACAGGGAAGGGACGAGCAGTACTTC. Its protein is CASSPGQGRDEQYF.

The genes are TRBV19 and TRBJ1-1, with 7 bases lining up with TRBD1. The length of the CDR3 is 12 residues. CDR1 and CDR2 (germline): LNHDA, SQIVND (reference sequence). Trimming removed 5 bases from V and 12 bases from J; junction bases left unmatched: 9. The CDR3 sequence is CASSHRGRGTFF. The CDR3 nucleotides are TGTGCCAGTAGTCACAGGGGCCGGGGAACTTTCTTT. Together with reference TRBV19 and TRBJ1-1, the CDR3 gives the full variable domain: DGGITQSPKYLFRKEGQNVTLSCEQNLNHDAMYWYRQDPGQGLRLIYYSQIVNDFQKGDIAEGYSVSREKKESFPLTVTSAQKNPTAFYLCASSHRGRGTFFGQGTRLTVV.

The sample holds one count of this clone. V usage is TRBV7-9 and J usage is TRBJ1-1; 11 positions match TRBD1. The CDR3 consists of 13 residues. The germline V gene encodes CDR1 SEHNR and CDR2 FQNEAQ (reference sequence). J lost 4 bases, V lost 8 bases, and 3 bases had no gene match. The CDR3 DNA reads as TGTGCCAGCCGGACAGGGGGCGTCACTGAAGCTTTCTTT. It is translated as CASRTGGVTEAFF.

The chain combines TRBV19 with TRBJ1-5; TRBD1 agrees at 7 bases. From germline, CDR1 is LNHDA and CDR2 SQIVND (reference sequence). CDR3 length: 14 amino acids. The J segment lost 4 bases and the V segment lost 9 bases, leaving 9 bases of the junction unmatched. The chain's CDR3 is CASSMTGLNQPQHF. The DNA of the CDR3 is TGTGCCAGCTCAATGACAGGGCTAAATCAGCCCCAGCATTTT.

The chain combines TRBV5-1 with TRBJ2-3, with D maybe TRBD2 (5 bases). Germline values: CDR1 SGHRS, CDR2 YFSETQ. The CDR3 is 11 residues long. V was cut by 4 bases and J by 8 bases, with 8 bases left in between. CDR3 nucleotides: TGCGCCAGCAGCGAGGGTAGTACGCAGTATTTT. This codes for CASSEGSTQYF. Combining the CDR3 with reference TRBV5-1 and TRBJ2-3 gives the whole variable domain KAGVTQTPRYLIKTRGQQVTLSCSPISGHRSVSWYQQTPGQGLQFLFEYFSETQRNKGNFPGRFSGRQFSNSRSEMNVSTLELGDSALYLCASSEGSTQYFGPGTRLTVL.

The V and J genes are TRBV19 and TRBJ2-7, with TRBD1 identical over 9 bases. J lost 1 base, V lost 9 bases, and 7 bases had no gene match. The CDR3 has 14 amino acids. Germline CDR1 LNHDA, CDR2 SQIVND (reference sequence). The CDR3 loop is CASGAGTGSYEQYF. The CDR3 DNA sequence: TGTGCCAGCGGGGCCGGGACAGGGTCCTACGAGCAGTACTTC.

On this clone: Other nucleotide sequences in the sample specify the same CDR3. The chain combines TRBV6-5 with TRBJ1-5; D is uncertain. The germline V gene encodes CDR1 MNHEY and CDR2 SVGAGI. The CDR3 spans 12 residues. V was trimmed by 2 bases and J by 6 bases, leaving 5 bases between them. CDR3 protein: CASSYPGQPQHF. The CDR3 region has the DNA TGTGCCAGCAGTTACCCCGGTCAGCCCCAGCATTTT.

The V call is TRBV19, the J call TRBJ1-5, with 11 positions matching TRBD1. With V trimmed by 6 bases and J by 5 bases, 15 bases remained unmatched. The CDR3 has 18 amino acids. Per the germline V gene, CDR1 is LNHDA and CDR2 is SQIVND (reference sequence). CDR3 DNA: TGTGCCAGTAGATCCGGGACAGGGGGGGTTTTGGTCCATCAGCCCCAGCATTTT. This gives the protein CASRSGTGGVLVHQPQHF.

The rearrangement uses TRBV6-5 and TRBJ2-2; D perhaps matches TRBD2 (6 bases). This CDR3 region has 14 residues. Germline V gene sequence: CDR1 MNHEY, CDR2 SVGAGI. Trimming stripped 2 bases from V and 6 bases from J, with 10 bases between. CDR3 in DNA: TGTGCCAGCAGTTACGGGGGGAGGTCCGGGGAGCTGTTTTTT. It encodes CASSYGGRSGELFF.

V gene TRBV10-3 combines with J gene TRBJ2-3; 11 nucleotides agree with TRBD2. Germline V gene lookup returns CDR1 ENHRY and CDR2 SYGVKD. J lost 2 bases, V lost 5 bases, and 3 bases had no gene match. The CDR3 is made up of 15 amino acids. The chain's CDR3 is CAISPLAGDTDTQYF. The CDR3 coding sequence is TGTGCCATCAGTCCACTAGCGGGAGACACAGATACGCAGTATTTT.

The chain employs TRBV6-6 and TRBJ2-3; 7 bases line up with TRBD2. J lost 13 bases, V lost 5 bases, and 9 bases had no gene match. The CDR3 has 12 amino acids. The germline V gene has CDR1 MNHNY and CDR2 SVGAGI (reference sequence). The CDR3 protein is CASSLLGGEKYF. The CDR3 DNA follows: TGTGCCAGCAGTCTCCTTGGGGGGGAGAAGTATTTT.

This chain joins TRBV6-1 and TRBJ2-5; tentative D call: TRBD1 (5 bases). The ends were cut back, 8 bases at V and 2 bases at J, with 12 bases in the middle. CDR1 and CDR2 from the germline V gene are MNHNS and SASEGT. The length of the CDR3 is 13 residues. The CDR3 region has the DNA TGTGCCAGCCATCGAAGGGGTCAAGAGACCCAGTACTTC. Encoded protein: CASHRRGQETQYF.

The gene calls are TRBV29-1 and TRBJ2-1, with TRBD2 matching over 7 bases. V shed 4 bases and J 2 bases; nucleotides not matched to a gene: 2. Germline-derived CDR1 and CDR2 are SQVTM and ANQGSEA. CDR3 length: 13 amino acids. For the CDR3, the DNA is TGCAGCGTTGGGCGGGGGACCTACAATGAGCAGTTCTTC. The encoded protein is CSVGRGTYNEQFF.

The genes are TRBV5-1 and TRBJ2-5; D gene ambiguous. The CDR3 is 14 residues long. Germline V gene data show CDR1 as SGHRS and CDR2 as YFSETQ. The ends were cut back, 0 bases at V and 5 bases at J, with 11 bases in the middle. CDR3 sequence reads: CASSLGGFGETQYF. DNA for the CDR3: TGCGCCAGCAGCTTGGGAGGATTTGGGGAGACCCAGTACTTC.

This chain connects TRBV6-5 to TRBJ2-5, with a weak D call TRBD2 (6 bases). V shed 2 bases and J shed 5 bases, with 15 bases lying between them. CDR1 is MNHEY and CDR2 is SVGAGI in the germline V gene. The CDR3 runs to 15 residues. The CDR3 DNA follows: TGTGCCAGCAGTTACCGGGGCCTGGAGGGGGAGACCCAGTACTTC. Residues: CASSYRGLEGETQYF.

The CDR3 loop reads CSVYGQGIGTGELFF. Written as DNA, the CDR3 is TGCAGCGTTTACGGACAGGGGATAGGGACCGGGGAGCTGTTTTTT. The genes are TRBV29-1 and TRBJ2-2, with TRBD1 matching over 9 bases. J gave up 5 bases and V 5 bases, and 9 bases lay outside the gene matches. There are 15 residues in the CDR3. Germline V gene data show CDR1 as SQVTM and CDR2 as ANQGSEA.